The present T cell receptor (beta chain) was sequenced within a study of identical twins. A single record per CDR3 protein comes from TCRdb applying MiXCR to the 5' RACE reads. Counted here are 640,000 or so distinct CDR3 sequences, 6% to 6.5% occurring once; the ten biggest clones make up about 1.8%. CDR1 is GTSNPN, CDR2 SVGIG, per germline (reference sequence). After removal of 1 base from V and 6 bases from J, the junction contained 7 bases not matched to a gene. This CDR3 is 15 amino acids long. This sequence was found in a man aged 18 to 35 in good health. This chain links TRBV30 with TRBJ2-1; TRBD2 agrees at 9 bases. The material sequenced was naive T cells sorted from blood. The CDR3 sequence: CAWSDGAGGGNEQFF. The CDR3 coding sequence is TGTGCCTGGAGTGACGGCGCGGGGGGGGGCAATGAGCAGTTCTTC.